This T cell receptor beta chain comes out of a study of shared clonotypes between healthy human individuals. Assay: immunoSEQ multiplex PCR; the TCRdb copy retains only in-frame clones and omits some. The top ten hold approximately 0.39% of the sample, which has under 2.5 million clones, 85% to 95% seen once. Germline CDR1 LGHNA, CDR2 YNFKEQ. The CDR3 runs to 13 residues. V was cut by 5 bases and J by 1 base, with 6 bases left in between. The rearrangement links TRBV4-2 to TRBJ1-5; D is unresolved. This receptor was obtained from a man aged 18 to 30 in good health. Some clones in this sample may be carry-over from other donors' samples. The sample comprised naive CD4+ T cells from PBMCs. Stated subset: CD45RA+ positively selected. CDR3 DNA: TGTGCCAGCAGCATTGACAGCAATCAGCCCCAGCATTTT. This encodes CASSIDSNQPQHF.